These T cell receptor beta chains were read from a single sample in a study of cytomegalovirus exposure and HLA in healthy donors. Assay used: immunoSEQ multiplex PCR; TCRdb lists only in-frame clones, some missing. The sample has 200,000 to 250,000 clones; 70% to 85% are singletons. The sample taken for sequencing was PBMCs. Every receptor here comes from a male donor in good health and CMV-seronegative. Each CDR3 is given with its conserved first and last residue. A D gene is named only where the DNA matches it firmly. Clone size appears in some rows only: once, few, many, or a class for an expanded clone.

CDR3 protein: CASSQVQVNEKLFF
CDR3 DNA: TGTGCCAGCAGCCAAGTCCAGGTTAATGAAAAACTGTTTTTT
J gene: TRBJ1-4
CDR3 length: 14
clone size: NA
D gene: NA
V gene: TRBV4-2

CDR3 protein: CASSPGGGTNNEQFF
CDR3 DNA: TGCGCCAGCAGCCCCGGGGGGGGGACCAACAATGAGCAGTTCTTC
J gene: TRBJ2-1
CDR3 length: 15
clone size: NA
D gene: TRBD2
V gene: TRBV5-1

CDR3 protein: CASSLVSMGGTEAFF
CDR3 DNA: TGTGCCAGCAGCTTAGTGAGTATGGGAGGCACTGAAGCTTTCTTT
J gene: TRBJ1-1
CDR3 length: 15
clone size: NA
D gene: NA
V gene: TRBV7-2

CDR3 protein: CASSWTGGRTEAFF
CDR3 DNA: TGTGCCAGCAGTTGGACAGGGGGCCGGACTGAAGCTTTCTTT
J gene: TRBJ1-1
CDR3 length: 14
clone size: NA
D gene: TRBD1
V gene: TRBV6-1

CDR3 protein: CASRARNYNEQFF
CDR3 DNA: TGTGCCAGTAGAGCCCGCAACTACAATGAGCAGTTCTTC
J gene: TRBJ2-1
CDR3 length: 13
clone size: NA
D gene: NA
V gene: TRBV19

CDR3 protein: CAWGGQGDQPQHF
CDR3 DNA: TGTGCCTGGGGGGGACAGGGGGATCAGCCCCAGCATTTT
J gene: TRBJ1-5
CDR3 length: 13
clone size: NA
D gene: TRBD1
V gene: TRBV30

CDR3 protein: CASSPEQGRYNSPLHF
CDR3 DNA: TGTGCCAGCAGCCCGGAACAGGGCCGTTATAATTCACCCCTCCACTTT
J gene: TRBJ1-6
CDR3 length: 16
clone size: NA
D gene: NA
V gene: TRBV5-6

CDR3 protein: CASSPGQGRMNTEAFF
CDR3 DNA: TGTGCCAGCTCCCCCGGACAGGGCCGCATGAACACTGAAGCTTTCTTT
J gene: TRBJ1-1
CDR3 length: 16
clone size: few
D gene: TRBD1
V gene: TRBV18

CDR3 protein: CASRLAGGYDTQYF
CDR3 DNA: TGTGCCAGCAGGCTAGCGGGAGGTTATGATACGCAGTATTTT
J gene: TRBJ2-3
CDR3 length: 14
clone size: NA
D gene: TRBD2
V gene: TRBV27

CDR3 protein: CASSPEAGGGRTTEAFF
CDR3 DNA: TGTGCCAGCTCGCCTGAGGCGGGGGGAGGTAGGACCACTGAAGCTTTCTTT
J gene: TRBJ1-1
CDR3 length: 17
clone size: NA
D gene: NA
V gene: TRBV18

CDR3 protein: CASIPDSYNEQFF
CDR3 DNA: TGTGCCAGCATTCCGGACAGTTACAATGAGCAGTTCTTC
J gene: TRBJ2-1
CDR3 length: 13
clone size: NA
D gene: NA
V gene: TRBV7-8

CDR3 protein: CASSLVASATEMSYEQYF
CDR3 DNA: TGCGCCAGCAGCTTGGTGGCTAGCGCTACAGAGATGTCCTACGAGCAGTACTTC
J gene: TRBJ2-7
CDR3 length: 18
clone size: NA
D gene: NA
V gene: TRBV5-1

CDR3 protein: CASSEVDRGLHYGYTF
CDR3 DNA: TGTGCCAGCAGTGAGGTGGACAGGGGGCTTCACTATGGCTACACCTTC
J gene: TRBJ1-2
CDR3 length: 16
clone size: NA
D gene: TRBD1
V gene: TRBV6-1

CDR3 protein: CASSLYREGPDEQYF
CDR3 DNA: TGTGCCAGCAGTTTATACCGGGAGGGCCCGGACGAGCAGTACTTC
J gene: TRBJ2-7
CDR3 length: 15
clone size: NA
D gene: TRBD2
V gene: TRBV28

CDR3 protein: CASIRDRDNSPLHF
CDR3 DNA: TGTGCCAGCATCCGAGACCGGGATAATTCACCCCTCCACTTT
J gene: TRBJ1-6
CDR3 length: 14
clone size: NA
D gene: NA
V gene: TRBV7-8

CDR3 protein: CASSPTGMYIQYF
CDR3 DNA: TGTGCCAGCAGTCCGACAGGGATGTACATTCAGTACTTC
J gene: TRBJ2-4
CDR3 length: 13
clone size: NA
D gene: TRBD1
V gene: TRBV25-1

CDR3 protein: CATWVRGTYEQYF
CDR3 DNA: TGTGCCACTTGGGTTCGCGGAACCTACGAGCAGTACTTC
J gene: TRBJ2-7
CDR3 length: 13
clone size: NA
D gene: NA
V gene: TRBV27

CDR3 protein: CASSSGGLAKNIQYF
CDR3 DNA: TGTGCCAGCAGTTCAGGGGGGCTAGCCAAAAACATTCAGTACTTC
J gene: TRBJ2-4
CDR3 length: 15
clone size: NA
D gene: NA
V gene: TRBV28

CDR3 protein: CASSLGLAATDTQYF
CDR3 DNA: TGTGCCAGCAGCTTAGGGCTAGCGGCCACAGATACGCAGTATTTT
J gene: TRBJ2-3
CDR3 length: 15
clone size: few
D gene: TRBD2
V gene: TRBV7-6

CDR3 protein: CASSHAARGRGTGEQYF
CDR3 DNA: TGCGCCAGCAGCCACGCCGCTAGGGGGAGGGGTACTGGAGAGCAGTACTTC
J gene: TRBJ2-5
CDR3 length: 17
clone size: NA
D gene: NA
V gene: TRBV4-1

CDR3 protein: CASKYAGGSYEQYF
CDR3 DNA: TGTGCCAGCAAGTACGCGGGGGGCTCCTACGAGCAGTACTTC
J gene: TRBJ2-7
CDR3 length: 14
clone size: NA
D gene: TRBD2
V gene: TRBV27

CDR3 protein: CASSLTGGRVNVNTEAFF
CDR3 DNA: TGTGCCAGCAGTCTCACCGGGGGAAGAGTAAATGTGAACACTGAAGCTTTCTTT
J gene: TRBJ1-1
CDR3 length: 18
clone size: NA
D gene: NA
V gene: TRBV28

CDR3 protein: CASSLSDRQGAYEQYF
CDR3 DNA: TGTGCCAGCAGCTTAAGTGATCGGCAGGGGGCGTACGAGCAGTACTTC
J gene: TRBJ2-7
CDR3 length: 16
clone size: NA
D gene: TRBD1
V gene: TRBV7-2

CDR3 protein: CASSLANLRRDNYNEKLFF
CDR3 DNA: TGTGCCAGCAGCTTGGCCAATCTAAGAAGGGACAACTACAATGAAAAACTGTTTTTT
J gene: TRBJ1-4
CDR3 length: 19
clone size: NA
D gene: NA
V gene: TRBV5-6

CDR3 protein: CASSPGQYYNEQFF
CDR3 DNA: TGTGCCAGCAGTCCTGGACAGTATTACAATGAGCAGTTCTTC
J gene: TRBJ2-1
CDR3 length: 14
clone size: NA
D gene: NA
V gene: TRBV27

CDR3 protein: CASGSGGRITEAFF
CDR3 DNA: TGTGCCAGCGGTAGCGGGGGCCGGATAACTGAAGCTTTCTTT
J gene: TRBJ1-1
CDR3 length: 14
clone size: few
D gene: NA
V gene: TRBV27

CDR3 protein: CASSIEAVPAYEQYF
CDR3 DNA: TGTGCCAGTAGTATAGAGGCGGTCCCCGCCTACGAGCAGTACTTC
J gene: TRBJ2-7
CDR3 length: 15
clone size: NA
D gene: NA
V gene: TRBV19

CDR3 protein: CASSLEETPKERYTF
CDR3 DNA: TGTGCCAGCAGCTTAGAGGAGACTCCGAAGGAGCGCTACACCTTC
J gene: TRBJ1-2
CDR3 length: 15
clone size: NA
D gene: NA
V gene: TRBV7-9

CDR3 protein: CASSSTGQGEETQYF
CDR3 DNA: TGTGCCAGCAGTTCAACCGGACAGGGCGAAGAGACCCAGTACTTC
J gene: TRBJ2-5
CDR3 length: 15
clone size: few
D gene: TRBD1
V gene: TRBV28

CDR3 protein: CASSLGDITNEQYF
CDR3 DNA: TGTGCCAGCAGCTTAGGGGACATCACCAACGAGCAGTACTTC
J gene: TRBJ2-7
CDR3 length: 14
clone size: once
D gene: NA
V gene: TRBV7-8

CDR3 protein: CASSLRVGMNTEAFF
CDR3 DNA: TGTGCCAGCTCCCTCAGGGTTGGAATGAACACTGAAGCTTTCTTT
J gene: TRBJ1-1
CDR3 length: 15
clone size: once
D gene: NA
V gene: TRBV18